The clone carrying this T cell receptor (beta chain) was observed a handful of times. Its target is not known. Each CDR3 protein is one row after TCRdb ran MiXCR on the 5' RACE reads. The table includes some 600,000 distinct CDR3 sequences, 7.1% detected once. The source of the sample is a study of identical twins. General study points: An excess of low generation probability was shown by twin-shared out-of-frame alpha sequences.

The CDR3 extends over 15 amino acids. V shed 5 bases and J 2 bases; nucleotides not matched to a gene: 1. Germline V gene sequence: CDR1 KGHDR, CDR2 SFDVKD. The same data also went into a second study, on yellow fever vaccine responses in identical twins.

The V call is TRBV24-1, the J call TRBJ2-1; TRBD2 agrees at 11 bases. The receptor comes from a woman younger than 35 in good health. The sample consisted of PBMCs. The CDR3 DNA reads as TGTGCCACCAGTGTACTAGCGGGAGCCTACAATGAGCAGTTCTTC. This translates into CATSVLAGAYNEQFF.